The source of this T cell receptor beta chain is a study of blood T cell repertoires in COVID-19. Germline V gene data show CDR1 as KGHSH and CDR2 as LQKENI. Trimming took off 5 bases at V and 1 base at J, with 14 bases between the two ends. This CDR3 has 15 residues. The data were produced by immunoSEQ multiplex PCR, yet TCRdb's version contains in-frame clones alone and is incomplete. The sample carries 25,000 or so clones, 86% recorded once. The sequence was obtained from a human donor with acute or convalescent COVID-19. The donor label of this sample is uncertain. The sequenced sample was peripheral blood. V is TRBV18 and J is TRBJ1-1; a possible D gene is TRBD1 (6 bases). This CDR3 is CASSSTTGRNTEAFF. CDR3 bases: TGTGCCAGCTCATCGACGACAGGACGGAACACTGAAGCTTTCTTT.